The clone carrying this T cell receptor beta chain has only a few counts. This record belongs to a study of T-cell reconstitution after alpha-beta-depleted transplantation in children. CDR3 length: 12 residues. V was trimmed by 4 bases and J by 9 bases, leaving 10 bases between them. Per germline, CDR1 SGHTA and CDR2 FQGTGA. Molecular barcoding with unique molecular identifiers was used for the TCRbeta library. TCRdb re-called the PCR reads through MiXCR, storing one row per CDR3 protein. The sample lists about 690,000 distinct CDR3 sequences, roughly 15% occurring once. This sequence joins TRBV7-3 and TRBJ2-1, with no clear D. This TCR came from a human donor who donated a stem cell graft to a child with acute myeloid leukemia. Sequenced here: PBMCs from the stem cell graft donor, sampled from the stem cell graft. CDR3 sequence: CASSSTWGEQFF. DNA for the CDR3: TGTGCCAGCAGCTCCACTTGGGGTGAGCAGTTCTTC.